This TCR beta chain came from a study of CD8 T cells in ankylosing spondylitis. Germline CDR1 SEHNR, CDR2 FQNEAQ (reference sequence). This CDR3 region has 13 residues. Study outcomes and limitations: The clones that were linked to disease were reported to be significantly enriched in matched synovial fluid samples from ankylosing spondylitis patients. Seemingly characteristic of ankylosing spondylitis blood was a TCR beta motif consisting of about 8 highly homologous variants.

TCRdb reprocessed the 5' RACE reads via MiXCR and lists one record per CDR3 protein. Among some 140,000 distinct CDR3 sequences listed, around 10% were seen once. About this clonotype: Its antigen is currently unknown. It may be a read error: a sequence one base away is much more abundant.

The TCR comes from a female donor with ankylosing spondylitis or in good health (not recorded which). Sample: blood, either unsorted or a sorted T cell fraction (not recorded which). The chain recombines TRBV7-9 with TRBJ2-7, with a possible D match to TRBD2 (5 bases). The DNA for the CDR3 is TGTACCAGCAGCCAGGACGGGACCTACGAGCAGTACTTC. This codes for CTSSQDGTYEQYF.